This entry lists 28 T cell receptor beta chains sequenced from one sample in a study of blood T cell repertoires in COVID-19. Only in-frame clones appear in the TCRdb table, and some are missing; sequencing was by immunoSEQ multiplex PCR. Among nearly 300,000 clones listed, about 91% were seen once. Sequenced input: peripheral blood. The receptor set was obtained from a woman in her twenties or thirties who had recovered from COVID-19.

This chain connects TRBV28 to TRBJ2-7; 10 bases line up with TRBD1. CDR3 length equals 15 residues. Losses at the gene ends were 8 bases for V and 6 bases for J; bases not matched to a gene: 13. Per the germline V gene, CDR1 is MDHEN and CDR2 is SYDVKM. CDR3 residues: CASSSRGTGDFEQYF. The CDR3 coding sequence is TGTGCCAGCTCGTCTCGAGGGACAGGGGATTTCGAGCAGTACTTC.

This clone was detected ten times or more. This rearrangement joins TRBV7-2 to TRBJ1-2; a weak D match, TRBD1 (5 bases). Germline V gene sequence: CDR1 SGHTA, CDR2 FQGNSA. The CDR3 consists of 16 residues. V lost 1 base and J 6 bases, leaving 18 bases between the germline ends. This CDR3 is CASSLVYQGLGNGYTF. CDR3 in DNA: TGTGCCAGCAGCTTAGTTTATCAGGGCCTCGGAAATGGCTACACCTTC. Filled out from reference TRBV7-2 and TRBJ1-2, the complete variable domain reads GAGVSQSPSNKVTEKGKDVELRCDPISGHTALYWYRQSLGQGLEFLIYFQGNSAPDKSGLPSDRFSAERTGGSVSTLTIQRTQQEDSAVYLCASSLVYQGLGNGYTFGSGTRLTVV.

The J gene is TRBJ1-1, the V gene TRBV11-2, with D uncertain. The germline V gene has CDR1 SGHAT and CDR2 FQNNGV. V lost 3 bases to trimming and J lost 1 base, with 9 bases between them. The length of the CDR3 is 14 residues. The CDR3 sequence: CASSFYHPNTEAFF. Written as DNA, the CDR3 is TGTGCCAGCAGCTTCTACCACCCGAACACTGAAGCTTTCTTT.

The rearrangement uses TRBV28 and TRBJ2-1; TRBD1 matches at 8 bases. CDR1 and CDR2 (germline): MDHEN, SYDVKM. Trimming cost V 4 bases and J 7 bases; bases outside gene matches: 12. This CDR3 contains 16 residues. Here the CDR3 DNA reads TGTGCCAGCAGTTCCCCGGTGACAGGGGCCTGGAATGAGCAGTTCTTC. Its translation is CASSSPVTGAWNEQFF.

The chain employs TRBV19 and TRBJ2-1, with 11 bases matching TRBD2. CDR1 is LNHDA, CDR2 SQIVND, per germline (reference sequence). The CDR3 consists of 15 residues. V was pared by 7 bases and J by 2 bases, with 4 bases of the junction left unmatched. In nucleotides, the CDR3 is TGTGCCAGTACCGTAGCGGGGGGGGCCTACAATGAGCAGTTCTTC. Translating gives CASTVAGGAYNEQFF.

V and J are TRBV5-1 and TRBJ2-7; TRBD1 might be the D (6 bases). V was cut by 2 bases and J by 3 bases, with 9 bases left in between. Germline V gives CDR1 SGHRS, CDR2 YFSETQ. This CDR3 is built from 13 residues. The CDR3 DNA follows: TGCGCCAGCAGCTTACCACAGGGCTACGAGCAGTACTTC. The encoded protein is CASSLPQGYEQYF.

This chain connects TRBV5-1 to TRBJ2-6; tentatively, D is TRBD2 (6 bases). This CDR3 is built from 15 residues. CDR1 and CDR2 (germline): SGHRS, YFSETQ. V shed 0 bases and J shed 3 bases, with 7 bases lying between them. The CDR3 region is CASSLAGVGANVLTF. CDR3 in DNA: TGCGCCAGCAGCTTGGCGGGGGTTGGGGCCAACGTCCTGACTTTC.

The genes are TRBV5-1 and TRBJ1-2, with TRBD1 identical over 10 bases. This CDR3 region has 13 residues. V lost 4 bases, J lost 6 bases, and 3 bases stayed unmatched. Germline CDR1 reads SGHRS; CDR2 reads YFSETQ. The CDR3 nucleotides are TGCGCCAGCAGCCGGGACAGGGGAAATGGCTACACCTTC. It yields the protein CASSRDRGNGYTF.

The chain uses TRBV6-5 and TRBJ2-7, with D perhaps TRBD2 (6 bases). The length of the CDR3 is 14 residues. The V gene lost 0 bases and the J gene lost 4 bases, with 10 bases spanning the gap. CDR1 and CDR2 from the germline V gene are MNHEY and SVGAGI. CDR3 nucleotide sequence: TGTGCCAGCAGTTACTCAGGGGACTCGTACGAGCAGTACTTC. It yields the protein CASSYSGDSYEQYF.

The V gene is TRBV6-6, the J gene TRBJ2-1; 7 nucleotides line up with TRBD1. The CDR3 covers 17 residues. V shed 5 bases and J 0 bases; nucleotides not matched to a gene: 10. Germline assignment: CDR1 MNHNY and CDR2 SVGAGI (reference sequence). DNA of the CDR3: TGTGCCAGCAGTCGACAGACAGGGTATCCCTCCTACAATGAGCAGTTCTTC. It yields the protein CASSRQTGYPSYNEQFF.

The chain employs TRBV6-5 and TRBJ1-4, with D maybe TRBD1 (5 bases). The germline V gene has CDR1 MNHEY and CDR2 SVGAGI. The CDR3 runs to 14 residues. V dropped 6 bases and J dropped 7 bases, with 15 bases sitting between them. In nucleotides, the CDR3 is TGTGCCAGCAGCCGGGGGACGGGACGTGAAAAACTGTTTTTT. This encodes CASSRGTGREKLFF.

The chain recombines TRBV2 with TRBJ2-3, with 9 bases fitting TRBD2. This CDR3 has 15 residues. Germline values: CDR1 SNHLY, CDR2 FYNNEI. V was clipped by 7 bases and J by 4 bases; unmatched bases: 9. The CDR3 sequence: CASTQGWTSADTQYF. The CDR3 DNA reads TGTGCCAGCACGCAGGGGTGGACTAGCGCAGATACGCAGTATTTT.

The genes are TRBV6-5 and TRBJ2-5; 7 bases map to TRBD1. CDR1 is MNHEY and CDR2 is SVGAGI in the germline V gene. The CDR3 has 13 amino acids. V shed 5 bases, J shed 6 bases, and the junction held 6 bases outside the gene matches. The CDR3 reads CASSPDRVQTQYF. CDR3 in DNA: TGTGCCAGCAGTCCAGACAGGGTGCAGACCCAGTACTTC.

The CDR3 loop reads CASSLAPRETQYF. In DNA, the CDR3 is TGTGCCAGCAGCTTAGCCCCCAGGGAGACCCAGTACTTC. The rearrangement uses TRBV13 and TRBJ2-5; D not resolved. Trimming left V 1 base short and J 5 bases short, with 8 bases between. The CDR3 has 13 amino acids. Germline CDR1 reads PRHDT; CDR2 reads FYEKMQ (reference sequence).

Only a few counts were recorded for this clone. This chain connects TRBV6-5 to TRBJ1-2; no reliable D call. CDR1 and CDR2 from the germline V gene are MNHEY and SVGAGI. The V end was cut by 7 bases, the J end by 2 bases, with 8 bases between. The CDR3 extends over 12 amino acids. The CDR3 reads CASKSQNYGYTF. In DNA, the CDR3 is TGTGCCAGCAAGTCACAGAACTATGGCTACACCTTC.

V and J are TRBV5-1 and TRBJ2-1; 12 nucleotides match TRBD1. Trimming cost V 0 bases and J 8 bases; bases outside gene matches: 12. Germline V gives CDR1 SGHRS, CDR2 YFSETQ. This CDR3 is built from 18 residues. The CDR3 nucleotides read TGCGCCAGCAGCTTGGACCTCCGGGGGACAGGGGGCAGGTATGAGCAGTTCTTC. Translating gives CASSLDLRGTGGRYEQFF.

The rearrangement links TRBV9 to TRBJ2-7; 8 nucleotides line up with TRBD1. Germline assignment: CDR1 SGDLS and CDR2 YYNGEE. V was clipped by 3 bases and J by 5 bases; unmatched bases: 1. The CDR3 consists of 12 residues. CDR3 nucleotides: TGTGCCAGCAGCGAACAGGGGGACGAGCAGTACTTC. This sequence encodes CASSEQGDEQYF.

This clone was seen once. J is TRBJ2-1 and V is TRBV15; D is perhaps TRBD1 (6 bases). The CDR3 is 16 residues long. V lost 7 bases, J lost 5 bases, and 21 bases lay in between. In germline, CDR1 is LNHNV, CDR2 YYDKDF (reference sequence). The CDR3 protein is CATTDMWGRTDNEQFF. CDR3 nucleotide sequence: TGTGCCACCACGGACATGTGGGGGCGGACCGACAATGAGCAGTTCTTC.

The chain joins TRBV2 to TRBJ2-1; 12 positions match TRBD2. With V trimmed by 5 bases and J by 7 bases, 6 bases remained unmatched. The CDR3 runs 15 residues. Germline V gives CDR1 SNHLY, CDR2 FYNNEI. The CDR3 protein is CASSRGLAGNNEQFF. The CDR3 DNA is TGTGCCAGCAGTCGCGGACTAGCGGGGAATAATGAGCAGTTCTTC.

The chain uses TRBV20-1 and TRBJ2-5; weak D call: TRBD1 (5 bases). The length of the CDR3 is 15 residues. V was shortened by 3 bases and J by 1 base, with 15 bases between the two germline ends. Germline values: CDR1 DFQATT, CDR2 SNEGSKA (reference sequence). CDR3 sequence: CSASPLDSPQETQYF. As DNA, the CDR3 is TGCAGTGCTAGTCCTCTCGACAGTCCCCAAGAGACCCAGTACTTC.

Only a few counts were recorded for this clone. The gene calls are TRBV7-9 and TRBJ2-1, with TRBD2 identical over 7 bases. Trimming cost V 3 bases and J 9 bases; bases outside gene matches: 5. This CDR3 has 13 amino acids. Germline CDR1 reads SEHNR; CDR2 reads FQNEAQ (reference sequence). CDR3 coding DNA: TGTGCCAGCAGCTTCCTGGGGGGGACTGAGCAGTTCTTC. Its protein is CASSFLGGTEQFF.

This chain joins TRBV9 and TRBJ2-2; a possible D gene is TRBD1 (5 bases). Germline V CDR1 and CDR2: SGDLS, YYNGEE. V gave up 2 bases and J gave up 6 bases, with 11 bases separating them. The CDR3 sequence is 14 residues long. DNA of the CDR3: TGTGCCAGCAGCGTTTCAGGGTCACCCGGGGAGCTGTTTTTT. As protein: CASSVSGSPGELFF.

The chain recombines TRBV7-2 with TRBJ1-6; D unclear. Looked up from germline, CDR1 is SGHTA and CDR2 is FQGNSA. CDR3 length equals 14 residues. V lost 3 bases, J lost 7 bases, and 10 bases lay in between. The CDR3 here is CASSFAGRNSPLHF. The CDR3 DNA reads TGTGCCAGCAGCTTCGCCGGGAGAAATTCACCCCTCCACTTT.

V is TRBV7-2 and J is TRBJ1-2, with a possible D match to TRBD1 (6 bases). CDR1 is SGHTA and CDR2 is FQGNSA in the germline V gene. V lost 4 bases to trimming and J lost 6 bases, with 12 bases between them. The CDR3 length is 13 residues. The CDR3 loop is CASSWGWDNGYTF. CDR3 DNA sequence: TGTGCCAGCAGCTGGGGATGGGACAATGGCTACACCTTC.

The chain carries TRBV18 and TRBJ2-3; D not resolved. This CDR3 spans 14 amino acids. Germline CDR1 reads KGHSH; CDR2 reads LQKENI. V lost 4 bases to trimming and J lost 5 bases, with 13 bases between them. CDR3 sequence reads: CASSQNSQRDTQYF. The CDR3 nucleotides read TGTGCCAGCTCACAGAACAGCCAGAGAGATACGCAGTATTTT.

This clone has a single count. This chain uses TRBV28 with TRBJ2-7, with D tentatively TRBD1 (5 bases). The CDR3 consists of 13 residues. The V gene's germline CDR1 is MDHEN and CDR2 SYDVKM. Trimming pared 4 bases from V and 2 bases from J, leaving 9 bases between. CDR3 sequence reads: CASSWQGTYEQYF. In DNA form, the CDR3 reads TGTGCCAGCAGTTGGCAGGGTACCTACGAGCAGTACTTC.

This clone turned up a few times. The V gene is TRBV6-1, the J gene TRBJ1-2; D gene ambiguous. Germline lookup yields CDR1 MNHNS and CDR2 SASEGT. Trimming left V 3 bases short and J 7 bases short, with 18 bases between. CDR3 length: 15 residues. CDR3 nucleotide sequence: TGTGCCAGCAGTGATAGTCTCAGACTAATAGGTGGCTACACCTTC. Its translation is CASSDSLRLIGGYTF.

Points on this clone: The junction shows a germline mismatch at one end, possibly a read error. The chain combines TRBV4-3 with TRBJ2-2; possibly TRBD1 for D (6 bases). The germline V gene encodes CDR1 LGHNA and CDR2 YSLEER. The CDR3 spans 17 residues. The CDR3 DNA is TGCGCCAGCAGCCATCTTCCCGGGACAAGAACTACCGGGGAGCTGCTTTTT. It translates to CASSHLPGTRTTGELLF.